This TCR beta chain was identified during a study of shared clonotypes between healthy human individuals. Assay execution took place at the deep level. Using immunoSEQ multiplex PCR, the repertoire was profiled, and TCRdb retains in-frame clones only, with some absent. The sample records around 2.3 million clones, approximately 96% being singletons. CDR1 is MNHNY and CDR2 is SVGAGI in the germline V gene (reference sequence). V shed 5 bases and J 1 base; nucleotides not matched to a gene: 2. The CDR3 has 13 amino acids. Donors, without exception, were Caucasian adults residing in Nashville, Tennessee. The authors divided CD4+ cells into CD45RA+ naive and CD45RA-negative memory subsets.

V is TRBV6-6 and J is TRBJ2-7, with TRBD1 matching over 7 bases. Material: naive CD4+ T cells sorted from blood. Documented subset: CD45RA+ positively selected. The clonotype originates from a man younger than 30 in good health. The CDR3 DNA reads as TGTGCCAGCAGTCGACAGGGTTCCTACGAGCAGTACTTC. Its translation is CASSRQGSYEQYF.